This T cell receptor beta chain was identified during a study of blood T cell repertoires in COVID-19. The V end lost 0 bases, the J end lost 5 bases, and 9 bases lay between the germline ends. The CDR3 has 14 residues. Germline V gives CDR1 SGHDN, CDR2 FVKESK. The table came from immunoSEQ multiplex PCR; TCRdb's copy has only in-frame clones and leaves some out. The table has just over 150,000 clones, roughly 82% seen once. The receptor comes from a middle-aged woman with COVID-19, enrolled during active disease. The material sequenced was peripheral blood. The rearrangement links TRBV14 to TRBJ2-3; D uncertain. The CDR3 loop is CASSQDPPVDTQYF. CDR3 coding DNA: TGTGCCAGCAGCCAAGACCCGCCGGTAGATACGCAGTATTTT.